This passage covers 14 T cell receptor beta chains from one sample sequenced in a study of blood T cell repertoires in COVID-19. Profiled with immunoSEQ multiplex PCR; TCRdb holds only in-frame clones, not every one. The sample records under 90,000 clones, 91% being singletons. The specimen was peripheral blood. The source of these receptors is a man aged 40-49 years with COVID-19, enrolled during active disease.

The chain carries TRBV18 and TRBJ2-3; D not resolved. Trimming took off 4 bases at V and 5 bases at J, with 16 bases between the two ends. Germline CDR1 is KGHSH and CDR2 is LQKENI. This CDR3 is 15 amino acids long. The CDR3 coding sequence is TGTGCCAGCTCACGGCAAGTTTCAGGTGGAGATACGCAGTATTTT. Amino acids: CASSRQVSGGDTQYF.

The V and J genes are TRBV5-1 and TRBJ2-2; D might be TRBD2 (6 bases). CDR1 is SGHRS, CDR2 YFSETQ, per germline. Trimming left V 0 bases short and J 2 bases short, with 8 bases between. There are 15 residues in the CDR3. CDR3 residues: CASSLVGGNTGELFF. The DNA for the CDR3 is TGCGCCAGCAGCTTGGTGGGGGGAAACACCGGGGAGCTGTTTTTT.

J is TRBJ1-6 and V is TRBV9; tentative D call: TRBD1 (6 bases). V dropped 1 base and J dropped 4 bases, with 9 bases sitting between them. From germline, CDR1 is SGDLS and CDR2 YYNGEE. This CDR3 contains 15 residues. For the CDR3, the DNA is TGTGCCAGCAGCGTATCGGACAGATATAATTCACCCCTCCACTTT. Translating it yields CASSVSDRYNSPLHF.

The rearrangement joins TRBV5-1 to TRBJ1-3; TRBD1 might be the D (6 bases). The V and J ends lost 0 bases and 2 bases respectively, with 12 bases between them. CDR1 and CDR2 from the germline V gene are SGHRS and YFSETQ. The CDR3 spans 16 residues. Here the CDR3 DNA reads TGCGCCAGCAGCTTGGATGGGGGCGCGACTGGAAACACCATATATTTT. Translated: CASSLDGGATGNTIYF.

On this clone itself: Mismatch with germline at one junction end may stem from a read error. The rearrangement links TRBV12-3 or TRBV12-4 to TRBJ2-1, with TRBD2 identical over 8 bases. The CDR3 is 13 residues long. In DNA, the CDR3 is TGTGCCAGCAGTTCACTAGGGGGACTAGAGCTGTTCTTC. The encoded protein is CASSSLGGLELFF.

The chain uses TRBV6-5 and TRBJ2-7; a possible D gene is TRBD1 (5 bases). CDR1 and CDR2 from the germline V gene are MNHEY and SVGAGI. The V end was cut by 7 bases, the J end by 0 bases, with 13 bases between. This CDR3 region has 14 residues. The CDR3 loop is CASNLDTSSYEQYF. The CDR3 bases are TGTGCCAGCAACTTGGACACCTCCTCCTACGAGCAGTACTTC.

The chain has TRBV5-1 and TRBJ2-1, with 9 nucleotides matching TRBD1. V was pared by 3 bases and J by 0 bases, with 13 bases of the junction left unmatched. CDR1 is SGHRS, CDR2 YFSETQ, per germline. The CDR3 is 19 residues long. The CDR3 DNA reads TGCGCCAGCAGCTCACCCTCGGGACAGGGCATGAGCTCCTACAATGAGCAGTTCTTC. Translation: CASSSPSGQGMSSYNEQFF.

CDR3 loop: CASSVGTGMVQPQHF. The DNA for the CDR3 is TGTGCCAGCAGCGTAGGAACAGGTATGGTTCAGCCCCAGCATTTT. This chain joins TRBV9 and TRBJ1-5; D may be TRBD1 (5 bases). Germline V gene data show CDR1 as SGDLS and CDR2 as YYNGEE. This CDR3 contains 15 residues. Trimming cost V 0 bases and J 6 bases, with 13 bases left between them.

The count of this clone is one. The chain joins TRBV19 to TRBJ1-6, with 8 bases fitting TRBD1. The V gene's germline CDR1 is LNHDA and CDR2 SQIVND (reference sequence). The J segment lost 7 bases and the V segment lost 1 base, leaving 3 bases of the junction unmatched. The CDR3 runs 15 residues. The chain's CDR3 is CASSIGQGWNSPLHF. The CDR3 nucleotides are TGTGCCAGTAGTATAGGACAGGGGTGGAATTCACCCCTCCACTTT. The whole variable domain, filled in from reference TRBV19 and TRBJ1-6, reads DGGITQSPKYLFRKEGQNVTLSCEQNLNHDAMYWYRQDPGQGLRLIYYSQIVNDFQKGDIAEGYSVSREKKESFPLTVTSAQKNPTAFYLCASSIGQGWNSPLHFGNGTRLTVT.

The chain couples TRBV7-7 to TRBJ1-5, with D possibly TRBD1 on 6 matching bases. V was shortened by 2 bases and J by 0 bases, with 17 bases between the two germline ends. CDR1 is SSHAT and CDR2 is FNYEAQ in the germline V gene (reference sequence). This CDR3 contains 18 residues. CDR3: CASSLKTGGSFSNQPQHF. The DNA of the CDR3 is TGTGCCAGCAGCTTAAAGACAGGTGGGTCCTTTAGCAATCAGCCCCAGCATTTT.

The chain joins TRBV5-1 to TRBJ1-1; 8 nucleotides agree with TRBD1. The junction had 3 bases not matched to a gene; V was cut back by 4 bases and J by 1 base. Germline lookup yields CDR1 SGHRS and CDR2 YFSETQ. This CDR3 region has 14 residues. The CDR3 DNA reads as TGCGCCAGCAGCCAGGGACAGGAGAACACTGAAGCTTTCTTT. Its translation: CASSQGQENTEAFF.

The CDR3 protein is CASSLWRTEPYNEQFF. The CDR3 region has the DNA TGCGCCAGCAGCTTGTGGAGGACGGAACCTTACAATGAGCAGTTCTTC. V gene TRBV5-1 combines with J gene TRBJ2-1; possibly TRBD2 for D (5 bases). CDR3 length: 16 amino acids. Germline values: CDR1 SGHRS, CDR2 YFSETQ. V was cut by 1 base and J by 4 bases, with 15 bases left in between.

The CDR3 sequence: CASSLRDSEEAFF. The CDR3 nucleotides read TGTGCCAGCTCACTACGGGACAGCGAAGAAGCTTTCTTT. V is TRBV18 and J is TRBJ1-1; TRBD1 matches at 7 bases. The V and J ends lost 4 bases and 8 bases, in that order; junction bases with no gene match: 7. This CDR3 contains 13 residues. The V gene's germline CDR1 is KGHSH and CDR2 LQKENI.

This chain connects TRBV4-1 to TRBJ2-1; TRBD2 agrees at 10 bases. V shed 1 base and J 5 bases; nucleotides not matched to a gene: 5. This CDR3 comprises 16 residues. The germline CDR1 and CDR2 sequences are MGHRA and YSYEKL. CDR3: CASSQGSGGAHNEQFF. As DNA, the CDR3 is TGCGCCAGCAGCCAAGGAAGCGGGGGGGCACACAATGAGCAGTTCTTC.